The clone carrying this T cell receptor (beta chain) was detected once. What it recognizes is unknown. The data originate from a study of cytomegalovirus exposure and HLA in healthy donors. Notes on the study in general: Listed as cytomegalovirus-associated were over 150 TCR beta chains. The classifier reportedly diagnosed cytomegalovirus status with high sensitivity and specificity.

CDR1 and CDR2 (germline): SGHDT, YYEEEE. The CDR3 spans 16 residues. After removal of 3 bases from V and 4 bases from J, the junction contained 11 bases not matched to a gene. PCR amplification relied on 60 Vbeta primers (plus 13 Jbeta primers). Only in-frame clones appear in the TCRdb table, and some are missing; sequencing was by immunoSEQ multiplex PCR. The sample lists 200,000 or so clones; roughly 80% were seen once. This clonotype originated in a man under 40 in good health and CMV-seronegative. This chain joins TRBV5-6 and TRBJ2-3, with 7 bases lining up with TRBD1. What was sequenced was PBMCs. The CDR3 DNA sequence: TGTGCCAGCAGCTCCCTTCGAGGGGGCTGGGCAGATACGCAGTATTTT. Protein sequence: CASSSLRGGWADTQYF.